This T cell receptor (beta chain) was captured by sequencing in a study of cytomegalovirus exposure and HLA in healthy donors. In this sample, this clone turned up once. Its antigen is still unknown. The CDR3 totals 15 residues. Germline-derived CDR1 and CDR2 are MDHEN and SYDVKM. The primer mix had 60 Vbeta and 13 Jbeta primers. The protocol was immunoSEQ multiplex PCR, while the TCRdb copy is restricted to in-frame clones and leaves out a portion. The sample lists approximately 90,000 clones, around 77% occurring once. Regarding the study as a whole: Within the data, a cluster of highly shared sequence variants was likely a sequencing artifact.

V gene TRBV28 combines with J gene TRBJ2-5, with D perhaps matching TRBD1 (5 bases). Judging by the DNA end, TRBJ2-7 fits better; the J call may be wrong. This clonotype originated in a man younger than 45 in good health and CMV-seronegative. The specimen was PBMCs. The DNA of the CDR3 is TGTGCCAGCAGTTCTCAGGGAAGAGGCTCCTACGAGCAGTACTTC. Translated: CASSSQGRGSYEQYF.